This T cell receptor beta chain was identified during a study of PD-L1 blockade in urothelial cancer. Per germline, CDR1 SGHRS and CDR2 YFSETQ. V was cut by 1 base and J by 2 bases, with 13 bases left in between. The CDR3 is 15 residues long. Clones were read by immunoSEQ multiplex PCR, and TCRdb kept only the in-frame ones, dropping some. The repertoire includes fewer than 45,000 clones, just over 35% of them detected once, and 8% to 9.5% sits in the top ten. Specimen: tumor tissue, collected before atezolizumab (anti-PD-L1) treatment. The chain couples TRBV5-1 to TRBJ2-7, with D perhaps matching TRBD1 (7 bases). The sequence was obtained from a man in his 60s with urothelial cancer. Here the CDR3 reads CASSLHPGGPYEQYF. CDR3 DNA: TGCGCCAGCAGCTTGCATCCAGGGGGGCCCTACGAGCAGTACTTC.